The 32 T cell receptor beta chains listed next were all sequenced from one sample in a study of human T cells and chemical hapten exposure. Time point denoted: healthy volunteer bleed at 6 weeks. The starting material, unfractionated whole blood, was used for total RNA extraction. Via MiXCR, TCRdb re-called the RACE reads, giving one row per CDR3 protein. The sample includes about 77,000 distinct CDR3 sequences, 8.6% seen only once; the top ten take around 1.7%. The sequencing input was whole blood. The receptors shown here come from a female donor in good health. Some clones in this sample may be carry-over from other donors' samples.

In DNA form, the CDR3 reads TGTGCCAGCAGCTCATCAGGACTAGCGGGGGGCAATGAGCAGTTCTTC. Protein sequence: CASSSSGLAGGNEQFF. This chain links TRBV7-8 with TRBJ2-1, with 14 bases that match TRBD2. The CDR3 sequence is 16 residues long. V shed 4 bases and J 6 bases; nucleotides not matched to a gene: 5. Germline CDR1 reads SGHVS; CDR2 reads FQNEAQ.

The V gene is TRBV2, the J gene TRBJ1-4, with 8 bases aligning to TRBD1. The germline V gene encodes CDR1 SNHLY and CDR2 FYNNEI. The CDR3 totals 15 residues. V shed 4 bases and J 8 bases; nucleotides not matched to a gene: 9. CDR3 coding DNA: TGTGCCAGCAGTGCGCAGGGGGCTCAGTGGGAAAAACTGTTTTTT. Amino acids: CASSAQGAQWEKLFF.

This clonotype has a count of ten or more. The CDR3 region has the DNA TGTGCCAGCAGTGACCACCACGGAGATACGCAGTATTTT. Amino acids: CASSDHHGDTQYF. The chain is built from TRBV6-4 and TRBJ2-3; D unresolved. The CDR3 covers 13 residues. V lost 2 bases to trimming and J lost 5 bases, with 8 bases between them. Germline assignment: CDR1 MRHNA and CDR2 SNTAGT.

This sequence joins TRBV10-3 and TRBJ1-2, with D possibly matching TRBD1 (5 bases). The CDR3 contains 15 residues. Germline loops: CDR1 ENHRY, CDR2 SYGVKD. Trimming removed 0 bases from V and 4 bases from J, with 12 bases in between. CDR3 bases: TGTGCCATCAGTGAGTCGGAAGGGACCCTCTATGGCTACACCTTC. Its protein is CAISESEGTLYGYTF.

This clonotype was seen a few times. CDR3 sequence reads: CASSPGTTVGQPQHF. CDR3 nucleotide sequence: TGTGCCAGCAGCCCAGGGACGACTGTCGGGCAGCCCCAGCATTTT. This chain connects TRBV6-2 or TRBV6-3 to TRBJ1-5; TRBD1 is a possible D gene (5 bases). The CDR3 sequence is 15 residues long. Germline-derived CDR1 and CDR2 are MNHEY and SVGEGT. Trimming removed 6 bases at V and 7 bases at J, with 19 bases between.

This clonotype occurred a few times. The chain recombines TRBV2 with TRBJ1-5; D gene uncertain. Germline assignment: CDR1 SNHLY and CDR2 FYNNEI. CDR3 size: 16 residues. V dropped 0 bases and J dropped 3 bases, with 12 bases sitting between them. The CDR3 spells CASSEALRALNQPQHF. The CDR3 coding sequence is TGTGCCAGCAGTGAAGCGCTTCGGGCCCTCAATCAGCCCCAGCATTTT.

The chain is built from TRBV18 and TRBJ1-1, with a tentative D call TRBD1 (5 bases). V lost 5 bases and J lost 0, with 10 bases in between. Germline values: CDR1 KGHSH, CDR2 LQKENI. CDR3 length equals 14 residues. The DNA of the CDR3 is TGTGCCAGCTCAGGGGCCGGGTTGAACACTGAAGCTTTCTTT. Translated: CASSGAGLNTEAFF.

The genes are TRBV11-2 and TRBJ2-4, with TRBD1 identical over 8 bases. The CDR3 loop spans 16 amino acids. V was clipped by 3 bases and J by 0 bases; unmatched bases: 4. CDR1 and CDR2 from the germline V gene are SGHAT and FQNNGV. CDR3 nucleotides: TGTGCCAGCAGCTTCCGGACAGGGATAGCCAAAAACATTCAGTACTTC. This encodes CASSFRTGIAKNIQYF. Supplemented by reference TRBV11-2 and TRBJ2-4, the full variable domain reads EAGVAQSPRYKIIEKRQSVAFWCNPISGHATLYWYQQILGQGPKLLIQFQNNGVVDDSQLPKDRFSAERLKGVDSTLKIQPAKLEDSAVYLCASSFRTGIAKNIQYFGAGTRLSVL.

This clonotype was recorded a few times. The rearrangement uses TRBV11-2 and TRBJ2-2; D might be TRBD2 (5 bases). The CDR3 is made up of 11 amino acids. V was cut by 5 bases and J by 13 bases, with 11 bases left in between. Per germline, CDR1 SGHAT and CDR2 FQNNGV. DNA for the CDR3: TGTGCCAGCAGCCCGCTCCGGGGGCTGTTTTTT. Its translation is CASSPLRGLFF.

Ten or more counts support this clonotype. The chain couples TRBV9 to TRBJ2-2; 8 nucleotides align to TRBD2. The germline gives CDR1 SGDLS, CDR2 YYNGEE. This CDR3 is 16 amino acids long. V lost 2 bases and J lost 1; bases outside the gene matches: 4. In DNA form, the CDR3 reads TGTGCCAGCAGCGTTGGCGGGGGGCGGAACACCGGGGAGCTGTTTTTT. Translated, it gives CASSVGGGRNTGELFF. Complete variable domain (other parts from reference TRBV9 and TRBJ2-2): DSGVTQTPKHLITATGQRVTLRCSPRSGDLSVYWYQQSLDQGLQFLIQYYNGEERAKGNILERFSAQQFPDLHSELNLSSLELGDSALYFCASSVGGGRNTGELFFGEGSRLTVL.

There are a few counts of this clonotype. The rearrangement links TRBV6-6 to TRBJ2-7, with TRBD1 matching 9 bases. CDR1 MNHNY and CDR2 SVGAGI come from the germline V gene (reference sequence). The ends lost 2 bases at V and 3 bases at J; junction bases unmatched: 5. CDR3 size: 15 residues. The CDR3 region has the DNA TGTGCCAGCAGTTACCCCGGACAGGGGAACTACGAGCAGTACTTC. Its protein is CASSYPGQGNYEQYF.

In this sample, this clonotype turned up many times. This sequence joins TRBV10-3 and TRBJ2-1; D could derive from TRBD1 or TRBD2 (5 bases each). Between the trimmed V and J ends, which lost 9 bases and 4 bases, there was a span of 13 bases. This CDR3 region has 13 residues. Germline V gene sequence: CDR1 ENHRY, CDR2 SYGVKD. This CDR3 is CAIATREYNEQFF. The CDR3 DNA follows: TGTGCCATTGCTACCAGGGAGTACAATGAGCAGTTCTTC.

This clonotype was counted many times. This chain connects TRBV15 to TRBJ2-5, with TRBD1 identical over 7 bases. V shed 2 bases and J 4 bases; nucleotides not matched to a gene: 10. CDR3 length: 16 residues. Per germline, CDR1 LNHNV and CDR2 YYDKDF (reference sequence). The CDR3 loop is CATSRLRGTVGETQYF. The DNA for the CDR3 is TGTGCCACCAGCAGACTCAGGGGGACAGTCGGAGAGACCCAGTACTTC.

This clonotype appeared a few times. The chain uses TRBV6-5 and TRBJ1-5, with D unresolved. With 2 bases removed from V and 9 bases from J, the gap between germline ends came to 8 bases. CDR1 and CDR2 from the germline V gene are MNHEY and SVGAGI. The CDR3 runs to 12 residues. DNA for the CDR3: TGTGCCAGCAGTTACGGTCCTGGGCCCCAGCATTTT. This translates into CASSYGPGPQHF.

This clonotype has more than one count but fewer than ten. This rearrangement joins TRBV25-1 to TRBJ2-3; D is unresolved. V was shortened by 4 bases and J by 2 bases, with 10 bases between the two germline ends. The CDR3 extends over 14 amino acids. From germline, CDR1 is MGHDK and CDR2 SYGVNS. CDR3 nucleotides: TGTGCCAGCAGTGTAAGGGATGTCACAGATACGCAGTATTTT. This translates into CASSVRDVTDTQYF.

This clonotype was detected many times. V is TRBV6-6 and J is TRBJ1-5, with a weak D call TRBD1 (6 bases). With 4 bases removed from V and 2 bases from J, the gap between germline ends came to 9 bases. The CDR3 extends over 14 amino acids. CDR1 and CDR2 from the germline V gene are MNHNY and SVGAGI (reference sequence). The CDR3 bases are TGTGCCAGCAGTTTCCGACAGGGCAATCAGCCCCAGCATTTT. As protein: CASSFRQGNQPQHF.

The rearrangement joins TRBV15 to TRBJ1-3, with D maybe TRBD1 (5 bases). Trimming cost V 1 base and J 4 bases, with 8 bases left between them. Germline V gene lookup returns CDR1 LNHNV and CDR2 YYDKDF (reference sequence). CDR3 length: 14 residues. The CDR3 bases are TGTGCCACCAGCAGAGGAGGGGACGGAAACACCATATATTTT. Encoded protein: CATSRGGDGNTIYF.

This clonotype has only a few counts. J is TRBJ2-7 and V is TRBV5-1; 7 bases match TRBD1. The germline gives CDR1 SGHRS, CDR2 YFSETQ. V was pared by 7 bases and J by 5 bases, with 18 bases of the junction left unmatched. This CDR3 has 16 amino acids. The CDR3 protein is CASGSPRPGQFDEQYF. Written as DNA, the CDR3 is TGCGCCAGCGGATCCCCCCGGCCGGGACAGTTCGACGAGCAGTACTTC. Full variable domain (outside the CDR3, taken from reference TRBV5-1 and TRBJ2-7): KAGVTQTPRYLIKTRGQQVTLSCSPISGHRSVSWYQQTPGQGLQFLFEYFSETQRNKGNFPGRFSGRQFSNSRSEMNVSTLELGDSALYLCASGSPRPGQFDEQYFGPGTRLTVT.

This clonotype was found many times. The chain employs TRBV12-3 or TRBV12-4 and TRBJ2-3; 9 nucleotides agree with TRBD2. Losses at the gene ends were 1 base for V and 6 bases for J; bases not matched to a gene: 8. CDR3 length: 16 amino acids. The CDR3 nucleotides are TGTGCCAGCAGTTTAGAGTCTGCGGGGGGGCCCGATACGCAGTATTTT. Translating gives CASSLESAGGPDTQYF.

J is TRBJ2-2 and V is TRBV5-1; D not certain. The germline V gene encodes CDR1 SGHRS and CDR2 YFSETQ. The CDR3 is made up of 14 amino acids. Between the trimmed V and J ends, which lost 4 bases and 6 bases, there was a span of 13 bases. The CDR3 region is CASSPSSVSGELFF. CDR3 coding DNA: TGCGCCAGCAGCCCCTCCAGCGTCTCCGGGGAGCTGTTTTTT.

This clonotype was observed at least ten times. The chain's CDR3 is CASSYSIGKAPSTGELFF. The CDR3 DNA follows: TGTGCCAGCAGTTACTCGATCGGGAAAGCCCCTTCCACCGGGGAGCTGTTTTTT. The chain is built from TRBV6-2 or TRBV6-3 and TRBJ2-2; a weak D match, TRBD2 (5 bases). CDR3 length equals 18 residues. Trimming removed 0 bases from V and 4 bases from J, with 18 bases in between. Germline V gene sequence: CDR1 MNHEY, CDR2 SVGEGT.

This clonotype occurred many times. The gene calls are TRBV12-3 or TRBV12-4 and TRBJ1-6, with D unresolved. With 6 bases removed from V and 3 bases from J, the gap between germline ends came to 15 bases. The CDR3 is made up of 16 amino acids. The CDR3 sequence: CASRAPSEYYNSPLHF. The CDR3 nucleotides are TGTGCCAGCAGGGCCCCCAGTGAATACTATAATTCACCCCTCCACTTT.

This clonotype was detected a few times. The rearrangement joins TRBV28 to TRBJ2-2, with TRBD1 identical over 8 bases. After removal of 2 bases from V and 7 bases from J, the junction contained 9 bases not matched to a gene. In germline, CDR1 is MDHEN, CDR2 SYDVKM. CDR3 length: 16 residues. The CDR3 loop reads CASSLPRGHVNGELFF. As DNA, the CDR3 is TGTGCCAGCAGTTTACCCAGGGGGCACGTCAACGGGGAGCTGTTTTTT.

This clonotype showed up just a few times. The chain combines TRBV19 with TRBJ2-7; TRBD1 matches at 9 bases. Trimming at V came to 6 bases and at J to 4 bases, leaving 10 bases not matched to a gene. This CDR3 has 15 residues. Per the germline V gene, CDR1 is LNHDA and CDR2 is SQIVND (reference sequence). The CDR3 region is CASRSIDRGEYEQYF. DNA of the CDR3: TGTGCCAGTAGATCGATCGACAGGGGGGAGTACGAGCAGTACTTC.

The chain links TRBV27 to TRBJ1-5; 7 positions match TRBD1. Trimming removed 6 bases from V and 5 bases from J; junction bases left unmatched: 7. Per germline, CDR1 MNHEY and CDR2 SMNVEV (reference sequence). The CDR3 length is 14 residues. This chain's CDR3 is CASRFLGGDQPQHF. The CDR3 nucleotides read TGTGCCAGCAGGTTTCTAGGGGGCGATCAGCCCCAGCATTTT.

Many counts were recorded for this clonotype. The chain joins TRBV11-2 to TRBJ2-5; D not certain. The CDR3 covers 17 residues. V was cut by 1 base and J by 2 bases, with 17 bases left in between. CDR1 is SGHAT, CDR2 FQNNGV, per germline. The CDR3 reads CASSLGHGSLGQETQYF. In DNA, the CDR3 is TGTGCCAGCAGCTTAGGGCATGGCAGCCTGGGGCAAGAGACCCAGTACTTC.

The table lists this clonotype with many counts. V and J are TRBV12-3 or TRBV12-4 and TRBJ1-5; D is uncertain. The CDR3 has 14 residues. V lost 3 bases and J lost 3, with 9 bases in between. In DNA form, the CDR3 reads TGTGCCAGCAGTTTTATGTCAGTCAATCAGCCCCAGCATTTT. Translating it yields CASSFMSVNQPQHF.

To note about this clonotype: This may arise from a read error, as a much more abundant clone is one base away. This rearrangement joins TRBV12-3 or TRBV12-4 to TRBJ1-5; the match to TRBD1 covers 9 bases. CDR3 length equals 16 residues. CDR3 loop: CASSHWGTGPNQPRHF. The DNA of the CDR3 is TGTGCCAGCAGTCATTGGGGGACAGGGCCGAATCAGCCCCGGCATTTT.

This clonotype was seen at least ten times. This chain connects TRBV11-1 to TRBJ2-3; D perhaps matches TRBD2 (6 bases). Trimming took off 5 bases at V and 6 bases at J, with 9 bases between the two ends. CDR1 is SGHAT, CDR2 FQDESV, per germline (reference sequence). This CDR3 has 12 amino acids. CDR3: CASSQLADTQYF. The DNA of the CDR3 is TGTGCCAGCAGCCAGCTAGCGGATACGCAGTATTTT.

The sample holds many counts of this clonotype. The chain couples TRBV12-3 or TRBV12-4 to TRBJ1-1, with D possibly TRBD1 on 5 matching bases. The CDR3 extends over 15 amino acids. Trimming removed 3 bases at V and 4 bases at J, with 15 bases between. The CDR3 loop is CASSFKLGRGTEAFF. In DNA, the CDR3 is TGTGCCAGCAGTTTTAAGCTGGGGCGCGGCACTGAAGCTTTCTTT.

This clonotype has more than one count but fewer than ten. The chain combines TRBV10-3 with TRBJ1-4; D is undetermined. The CDR3 length is 15 residues. Germline CDR1 reads ENHRY; CDR2 reads SYGVKD. V was trimmed by 2 bases and J by 3 bases, leaving 10 bases between them. CDR3 DNA: TGTGCCATCAGTGAGGGTGACCTGCCTAATGAAAAACTGTTTTTT. This codes for CAISEGDLPNEKLFF.

The table lists this clonotype with a few counts. DNA of the CDR3: TGTGCCAGCTCAAACCAACAGGGTCGAACTGAAGCTTTCTTT. Translating gives CASSNQQGRTEAFF. The rearrangement uses TRBV18 and TRBJ1-1; D is possibly TRBD1 (6 bases). CDR3 length equals 14 residues. The V gene lost 5 bases and the J gene lost 5 bases, with 15 bases spanning the gap. Germline V gene lookup returns CDR1 KGHSH and CDR2 LQKENI.